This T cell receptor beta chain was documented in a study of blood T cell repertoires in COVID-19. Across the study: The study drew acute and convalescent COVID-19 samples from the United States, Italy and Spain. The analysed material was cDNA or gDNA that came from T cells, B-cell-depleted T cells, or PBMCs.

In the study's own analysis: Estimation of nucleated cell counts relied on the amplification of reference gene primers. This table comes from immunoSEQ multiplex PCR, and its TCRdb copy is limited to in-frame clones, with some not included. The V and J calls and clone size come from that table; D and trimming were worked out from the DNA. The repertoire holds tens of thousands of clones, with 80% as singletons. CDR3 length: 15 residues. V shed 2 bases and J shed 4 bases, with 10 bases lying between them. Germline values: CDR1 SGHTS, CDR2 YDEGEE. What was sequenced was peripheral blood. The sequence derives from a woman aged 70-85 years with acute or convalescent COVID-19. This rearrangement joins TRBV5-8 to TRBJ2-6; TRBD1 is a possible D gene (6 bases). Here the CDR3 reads CASSFRQAGANVLTF. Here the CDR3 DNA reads TGTGCCAGCAGCTTCAGACAGGCCGGGGCCAACGTCCTGACTTTC.